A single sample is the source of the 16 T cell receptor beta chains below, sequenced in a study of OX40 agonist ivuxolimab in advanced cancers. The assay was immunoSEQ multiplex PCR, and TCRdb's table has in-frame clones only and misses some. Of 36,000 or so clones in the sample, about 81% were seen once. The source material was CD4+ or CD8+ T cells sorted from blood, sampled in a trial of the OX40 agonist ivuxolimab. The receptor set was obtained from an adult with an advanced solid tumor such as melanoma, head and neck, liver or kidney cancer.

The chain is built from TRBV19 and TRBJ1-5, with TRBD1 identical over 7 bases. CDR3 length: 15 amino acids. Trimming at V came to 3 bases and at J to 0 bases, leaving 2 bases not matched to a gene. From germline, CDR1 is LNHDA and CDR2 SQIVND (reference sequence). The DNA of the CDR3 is TGTGCCAGTAGTATGACAGGGAGTAGCAATCAGCCCCAGCATTTT. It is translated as CASSMTGSSNQPQHF.

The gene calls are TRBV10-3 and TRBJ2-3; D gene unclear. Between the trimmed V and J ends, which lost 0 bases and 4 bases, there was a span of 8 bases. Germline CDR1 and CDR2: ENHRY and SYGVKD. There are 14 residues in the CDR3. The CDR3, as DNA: TGTGCCATCAGTGAGTCTGGGGTAGCAGATACGCAGTATTTT. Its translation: CAISESGVADTQYF.

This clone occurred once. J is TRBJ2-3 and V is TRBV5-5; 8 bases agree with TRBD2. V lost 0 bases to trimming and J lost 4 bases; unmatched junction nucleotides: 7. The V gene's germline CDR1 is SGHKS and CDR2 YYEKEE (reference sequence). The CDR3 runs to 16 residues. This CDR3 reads CASSLEGLAGPDTQYF. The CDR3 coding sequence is TGTGCCAGCAGCTTGGAGGGGCTAGCGGGCCCAGATACGCAGTATTTT.

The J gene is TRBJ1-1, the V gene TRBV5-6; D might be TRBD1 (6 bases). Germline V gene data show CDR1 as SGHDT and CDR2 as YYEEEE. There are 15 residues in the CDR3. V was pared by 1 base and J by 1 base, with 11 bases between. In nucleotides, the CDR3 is TGTGCCAGCAGCTTGAACAGGGCCACGAACACTGAAGCTTTCTTT. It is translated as CASSLNRATNTEAFF.

The CDR3 protein is CASSIDLAGYEQYF. The CDR3 DNA follows: TGTGCCAGTAGTATAGATCTGGCGGGCTACGAGCAGTACTTC. J is TRBJ2-7 and V is TRBV19, with D maybe TRBD2 (5 bases). In germline, CDR1 is LNHDA, CDR2 SQIVND (reference sequence). Trimming shortened V by 0 bases and J by 3 bases, and 9 bases separated the two germline ends. The CDR3 sequence is 14 residues long.

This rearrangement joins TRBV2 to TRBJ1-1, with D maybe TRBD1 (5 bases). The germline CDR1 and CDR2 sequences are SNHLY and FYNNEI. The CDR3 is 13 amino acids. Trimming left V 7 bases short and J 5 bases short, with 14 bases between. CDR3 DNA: TGTGCCAGCATGGCCAGGGTCAGGACTGAAGCTTTCTTT. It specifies CASMARVRTEAFF.

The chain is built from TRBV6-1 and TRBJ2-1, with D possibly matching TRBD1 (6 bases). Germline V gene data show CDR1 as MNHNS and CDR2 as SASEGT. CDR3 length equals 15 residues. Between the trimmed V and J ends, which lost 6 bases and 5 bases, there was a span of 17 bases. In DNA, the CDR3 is TGTGCCAGCAGCTCAGAGGGGACATCAAACAATGAGCAGTTCTTC. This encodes CASSSEGTSNNEQFF.

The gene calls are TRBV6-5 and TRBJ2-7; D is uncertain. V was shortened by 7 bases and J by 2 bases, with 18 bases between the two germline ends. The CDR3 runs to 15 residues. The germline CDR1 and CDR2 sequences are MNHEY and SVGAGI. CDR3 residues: CASTRAVGSTYEQYF. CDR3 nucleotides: TGTGCCAGCACCCGGGCGGTTGGGTCAACCTACGAGCAGTACTTC.

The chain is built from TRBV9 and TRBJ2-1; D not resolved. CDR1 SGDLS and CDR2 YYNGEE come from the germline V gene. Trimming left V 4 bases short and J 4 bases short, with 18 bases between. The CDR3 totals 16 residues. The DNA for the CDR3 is TGTGCCAGCAGCCCCCGCGGCAGCCTCATATACAATGAGCAGTTCTTC. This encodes CASSPRGSLIYNEQFF.

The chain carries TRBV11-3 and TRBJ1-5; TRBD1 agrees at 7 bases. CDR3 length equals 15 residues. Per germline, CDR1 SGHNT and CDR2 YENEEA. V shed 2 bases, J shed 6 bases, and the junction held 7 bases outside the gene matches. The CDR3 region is CASSLRNRGSQPQHF. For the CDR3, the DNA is TGTGCCAGCAGCTTAAGAAACAGGGGTAGTCAGCCCCAGCATTTT.

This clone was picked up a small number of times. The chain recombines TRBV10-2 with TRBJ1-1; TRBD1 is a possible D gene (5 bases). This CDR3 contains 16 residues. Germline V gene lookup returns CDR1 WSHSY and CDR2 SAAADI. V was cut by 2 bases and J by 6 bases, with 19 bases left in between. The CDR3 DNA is TGCGCCAGCAGTGAGCCACCAGGGTCCTTTGGGGCTGAAGCTTTCTTT. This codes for CASSEPPGSFGAEAFF.

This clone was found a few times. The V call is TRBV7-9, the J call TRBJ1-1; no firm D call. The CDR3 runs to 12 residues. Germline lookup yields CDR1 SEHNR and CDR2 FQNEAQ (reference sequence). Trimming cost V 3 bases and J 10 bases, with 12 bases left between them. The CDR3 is CASSLDSSRAFF. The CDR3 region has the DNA TGTGCCAGCAGCTTGGATTCAAGTCGAGCTTTCTTT. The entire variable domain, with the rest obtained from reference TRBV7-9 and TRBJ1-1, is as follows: DTGVSQNPRHKITKRGQNVTFRCDPISEHNRLYWYRQTLGQGPEFLTYFQNEAQLEKSRLLSDRFSAERPKGSFSTLEIQRTEQGDSAMYLCASSLDSSRAFFGQGTRLTVV.

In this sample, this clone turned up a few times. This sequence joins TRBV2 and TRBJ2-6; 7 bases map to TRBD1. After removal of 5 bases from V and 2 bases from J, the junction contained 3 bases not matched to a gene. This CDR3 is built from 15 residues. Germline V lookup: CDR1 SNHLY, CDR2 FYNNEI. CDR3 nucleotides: TGTGCCAGCAGTTTCAGGGGGACTGGGGCCAACGTCCTGACTTTC. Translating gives CASSFRGTGANVLTF.

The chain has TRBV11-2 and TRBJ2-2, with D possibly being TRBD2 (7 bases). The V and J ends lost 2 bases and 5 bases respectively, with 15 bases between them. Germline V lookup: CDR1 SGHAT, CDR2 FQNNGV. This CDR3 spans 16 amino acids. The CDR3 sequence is CASSLLGGGSTGELFF. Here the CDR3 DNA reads TGTGCCAGCAGCTTACTTGGCGGGGGCTCGACCGGGGAGCTGTTTTTT.

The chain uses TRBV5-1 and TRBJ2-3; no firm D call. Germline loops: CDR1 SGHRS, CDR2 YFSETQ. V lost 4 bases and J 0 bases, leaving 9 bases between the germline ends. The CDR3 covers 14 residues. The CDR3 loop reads CASSRLTSTDTQYF. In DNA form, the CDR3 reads TGCGCCAGCAGCCGACTTACTAGCACAGATACGCAGTATTTT. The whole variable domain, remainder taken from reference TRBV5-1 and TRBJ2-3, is KAGVTQTPRYLIKTRGQQVTLSCSPISGHRSVSWYQQTPGQGLQFLFEYFSETQRNKGNFPGRFSGRQFSNSRSEMNVSTLELGDSALYLCASSRLTSTDTQYFGPGTRLTVL.

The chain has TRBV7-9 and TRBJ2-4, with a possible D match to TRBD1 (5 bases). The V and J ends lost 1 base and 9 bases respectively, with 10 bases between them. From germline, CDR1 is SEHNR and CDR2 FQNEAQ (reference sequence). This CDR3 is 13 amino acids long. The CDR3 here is CASSLGQGGIQYF. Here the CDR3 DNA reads TGTGCCAGCAGCTTAGGGCAGGGCGGCATTCAGTACTTC.